Below, 17 T cell receptor beta chains from the same sample are listed, as sequenced in a study of cytomegalovirus exposure and HLA in healthy donors. This PCR relied on a set of 60 Vbeta primers and 13 Jbeta primers. This table comes from immunoSEQ multiplex PCR, and its TCRdb copy is limited to in-frame clones, with some not included. The sample shows approximately 180,000 clones, around 82% of them seen only once. Sample: PBMCs. The receptor source for this set is a young man in good health and CMV-seronegative.

The CDR3 reads CASSEPGQGWSEQYF. The CDR3 DNA reads as TGTGCCAGCAGTGAACCGGGACAGGGTTGGTCCGAGCAGTACTTC. V is TRBV28 and J is TRBJ2-7; 9 bases map to TRBD1. Germline-derived CDR1 and CDR2 are MDHEN and SYDVKM. The CDR3 contains 15 residues. The ends lost 5 bases at V and 6 bases at J; junction bases unmatched: 11. Full variable domain (missing parts from reference TRBV28 and TRBJ2-7): DVKVTQSSRYLVKRTGEKVFLECVQDMDHENMFWYRQDPGLGLRLIYFSYDVKMKEKGDIPEGYSVSREKKERFSLILESASTNQTSMYLCASSEPGQGWSEQYFGPGTRLTVT.

The chain carries TRBV5-1 and TRBJ2-1, with 7 bases lining up with TRBD1. CDR1 is SGHRS and CDR2 is YFSETQ in the germline V gene. J lost 0 bases, V lost 7 bases, and 4 bases had no gene match. The CDR3 is 14 residues long. CDR3 in DNA: TGCGCCAGCTCACAGGGGAGCTCCTACAATGAGCAGTTCTTC. Its protein product is CASSQGSSYNEQFF. The variable domain in full, with the rest retrieved from reference TRBV5-1 and TRBJ2-1, is KAGVTQTPRYLIKTRGQQVTLSCSPISGHRSVSWYQQTPGQGLQFLFEYFSETQRNKGNFPGRFSGRQFSNSRSEMNVSTLELGDSALYLCASSQGSSYNEQFFGPGTRLTVL.

The chain's CDR3 is CASSYSAGTGADIQYF. CDR3 nucleotide sequence: TGTGCCAGCAGTTACTCGGCCGGGACAGGGGCGGACATTCAGTACTTC. The chain couples TRBV6-5 to TRBJ2-4; 10 bases align to TRBD1. Germline trimming cut 0 bases from V and 8 bases from J; bases unmatched to any gene: 7. The CDR3 runs 16 residues. Germline V gene data show CDR1 as MNHEY and CDR2 as SVGAGI.

This clone was detected once. This chain connects TRBV6-1 to TRBJ2-5; TRBD2 aligns across 12 bases. Germline loops: CDR1 MNHNS, CDR2 SASEGT. The J segment lost 5 bases and the V segment lost 7 bases, leaving 5 bases of the junction unmatched. The CDR3 length is 14 residues. The CDR3 coding sequence is TGTGCCAGCACGCTAGCGGGAGGGATGGAGACCCAGTACTTC. Protein product: CASTLAGGMETQYF.

V and J are TRBV29-1 and TRBJ1-1; D unresolved. V lost 1 base, J lost 1 base, and 7 bases lay in between. The CDR3 contains 13 residues. The germline V gene has CDR1 SQVTM and CDR2 ANQGSEA. Written as DNA, the CDR3 is TGCAGCGTTGAAGTCGGTAGGAACACTGAAGCTTTCTTT. It codes for CSVEVGRNTEAFF.

Only one count was recorded for this clone. The chain combines TRBV9 with TRBJ2-1, with 8 bases that match TRBD1. Per germline, CDR1 SGDLS and CDR2 YYNGEE. The CDR3 totals 16 residues. Germline trimming cut 0 bases from V and 5 bases from J; bases unmatched to any gene: 7. CDR3 nucleotide sequence: TGTGCCAGCAGCGTAGAGGACAGGGTCTTTCACAATGAGCAGTTCTTC. Amino acid sequence: CASSVEDRVFHNEQFF. Variable domain in full (rest from reference TRBV9 and TRBJ2-1): DSGVTQTPKHLITATGQRVTLRCSPRSGDLSVYWYQQSLDQGLQFLIQYYNGEERAKGNILERFSAQQFPDLHSELNLSSLELGDSALYFCASSVEDRVFHNEQFFGPGTRLTVL.

This clone was seen a few times. This chain joins TRBV15 and TRBJ1-1; TRBD1 aligns across 7 bases. Germline trimming cut 0 bases from V and 2 bases from J; bases unmatched to any gene: 3. This CDR3 has 15 amino acids. Germline loops: CDR1 LNHNV, CDR2 YYDKDF (reference sequence). The DNA of the CDR3 is TGTGCCACCAGCAGAGATAAGGGGGCCAACACTGAAGCTTTCTTT. Translating it yields CATSRDKGANTEAFF.

This clone was picked up one time. The genes are TRBV5-1 and TRBJ1-4; no definite D call. The V end lost 1 base, the J end lost 0 bases, and 7 bases lay between the germline ends. Germline values: CDR1 SGHRS, CDR2 YFSETQ. This CDR3 has 15 residues. CDR3 in amino acids: CASSLYGATNEKLFF. DNA of the CDR3: TGCGCCAGCAGCTTGTACGGGGCAACTAATGAAAAACTGTTTTTT.

This rearrangement joins TRBV27 to TRBJ2-1; tentative D call: TRBD1 (6 bases). Trimming stripped 7 bases from V and 4 bases from J, with 23 bases between. The germline CDR1 and CDR2 sequences are MNHEY and SMNVEV (reference sequence). The CDR3 has 17 residues. The CDR3 nucleotides are TGTGCCAGCATCAAGAGTGGTAGGCCAGGGGAATACAATGAGCAGTTCTTC. Translated: CASIKSGRPGEYNEQFF.

The rearrangement uses TRBV4-3 and TRBJ2-3, with 11 bases that match TRBD2. With 1 base clipped from V and 0 bases from J, the junction kept 6 bases outside the gene matches. The germline CDR1 and CDR2 sequences are LGHNA and YSLEER. CDR3 length: 18 residues. In DNA form, the CDR3 reads TGCGCCAGCAGCCAAGGGCCTAGCGGGGGGACTAGCACAGATACGCAGTATTTT. It codes for CASSQGPSGGTSTDTQYF.

The chain joins TRBV6-5 to TRBJ1-5, with D tentatively TRBD1 (6 bases). Between the trimmed V and J ends, which lost 6 bases and 2 bases, there was a span of 11 bases. The CDR3 totals 14 residues. Germline V lookup: CDR1 MNHEY, CDR2 SVGAGI. The CDR3 sequence is CASSKGVGNQPQHF. The CDR3 DNA sequence: TGTGCCAGCAGCAAGGGGGTGGGCAATCAGCCCCAGCATTTT.

This clone was seen once. This chain uses TRBV6-5 with TRBJ2-7, with a possible D match to TRBD2 (7 bases). Deletions cut 5 bases from V and 3 bases from J, with 14 bases between. Looked up from germline, CDR1 is MNHEY and CDR2 is SVGAGI. CDR3 length: 14 amino acids. This CDR3 reads CASSGGDKFYEQYF. The CDR3 bases are TGTGCCAGCAGTGGGGGGGACAAGTTCTACGAGCAGTACTTC.

This chain connects TRBV11-2 to TRBJ1-1; D remains unclear. V dropped 1 base and J dropped 0 bases, with 6 bases sitting between them. The CDR3 loop spans 14 amino acids. Germline-derived CDR1 and CDR2 are SGHAT and FQNNGV. This CDR3 is CASSLGNMNTEAFF. The CDR3 DNA sequence: TGTGCCAGCAGCTTAGGAAACATGAACACTGAAGCTTTCTTT.

The chain uses TRBV29-1 and TRBJ2-1, with 8 bases fitting TRBD2. CDR3 size: 15 residues. Trimming took 0 bases from V and 4 from J; bases not matched to a gene: 5. In germline, CDR1 is SQVTM, CDR2 ANQGSEA. The CDR3, as DNA: TGCAGCGTTGAAGATATTCGGGGGGGGTACAATGAGCAGTTCTTC. This gives the protein CSVEDIRGGYNEQFF.

The chain uses TRBV7-2 and TRBJ1-2; D perhaps matches TRBD1 (6 bases). Trimming pared 4 bases from V and 4 bases from J, leaving 13 bases between. Germline V gene lookup returns CDR1 SGHTA and CDR2 FQGNSA. CDR3 length equals 14 residues. This chain's CDR3 is CASSSLTGTYGYTF. The CDR3 coding sequence is TGTGCCAGCAGCTCTCTGACAGGTACCTATGGCTACACCTTC.

This clone was counted only a few times. For the CDR3, the DNA is TGTGCCAGCGCGCCCCAAGCGGGGACCACAGATACGCAGTATTTT. It translates to CASAPQAGTTDTQYF. The chain has TRBV7-2 and TRBJ2-3; 7 bases are a match to TRBD2. In germline, CDR1 is SGHTA, CDR2 FQGNSA. J gave up 2 bases and V 8 bases, and 10 bases lay outside the gene matches. The length of the CDR3 is 15 residues.

This rearrangement joins TRBV19 to TRBJ1-4; maybe TRBD1 (6 bases). The CDR3 extends over 15 amino acids. V dropped 6 bases and J dropped 7 bases, with 18 bases sitting between them. Germline V lookup: CDR1 LNHDA, CDR2 SQIVND (reference sequence). CDR3 DNA: TGTGCCAGTAGGGCTCGGGGGGCGATGGGTGAAAAACTGTTTTTT. Translating it yields CASRARGAMGEKLFF. The variable domain in full, completed from reference TRBV19 and TRBJ1-4, reads DGGITQSPKYLFRKEGQNVTLSCEQNLNHDAMYWYRQDPGQGLRLIYYSQIVNDFQKGDIAEGYSVSREKKESFPLTVTSAQKNPTAFYLCASRARGAMGEKLFFGSGTQLSVL.